These T cell receptor beta chains were read from a single sample in a study of blood T cells in healthy people across ages. MiXCR, applied by TCRdb to the 5' RACE reads, yields one record per CDR3 protein. The sample shows hundreds of thousands of distinct CDR3 sequences, around 25% of them seen only once. The same data also went into a second study, on T cells of mothers and their children.

The material sequenced was blood. The origin of the receptors is a boy aged 10-17 years in good health. Each CDR3 is given with its conserved first and last residue. A D gene is named only where the DNA matches it firmly. Not all rows give a size; the values are once, few, many and, for expanded clones, a class.

j_gene	v_gene	abundance	d_gene	CDR3aa	CDR3nt
TRBJ1-1	TRBV29-1	NA	NA	CSVGGDKKNTEAFF	TGCAGCGTCGGGGGGGACAAAAAGAACACTGAAGCTTTCTTT
TRBJ2-6	TRBV7-9	few	NA	CASSLLSESGANVLTF	TGTGCCAGCAGCTTATTGTCCGAATCTGGGGCCAACGTCCTGACTTTC
TRBJ2-5	TRBV7-9	once	NA	CASSTRTAPETQYF	TGTGCCAGCAGCACCCGGACCGCTCCCGAGACCCAGTACTTC
TRBJ1-1	TRBV6-5	NA	TRBD1	CASRRGQGTMNTEAFF	TGTGCCAGCAGGCGTGGACAGGGTACAATGAACACTGAAGCTTTCTTT
TRBJ1-4	TRBV6-5	NA	TRBD1	CASSSLQGRLFF	TGTGCCAGCAGTTCGTTACAGGGGAGGCTGTTTTTT
TRBJ2-3	TRBV7-9	NA	TRBD1	CASSRTGGSTDTQYF	TGTGCCAGCAGCCGTACAGGGGGTAGCACAGATACGCAGTATTTT
TRBJ2-3	TRBV5-1	NA	TRBD2	CASSLVAGAYTDTQYF	TGCGCCAGCAGCTTGGTAGCGGGAGCTTACACAGATACGCAGTATTTT
TRBJ2-3	TRBV27	NA	NA	CASSLWVGGGDTQYF	TGTGCCAGCAGTTTATGGGTAGGGGGGGGAGATACGCAGTATTTT
TRBJ2-7	TRBV27	few	NA	CASGENGSKQYF	TGTGCCAGCGGGGAAAACGGGAGTAAGCAGTACTTC
TRBJ1-1	TRBV11-3	NA	NA	CASSLDPGPNTEAFF	TGTGCCAGCAGCTTAGATCCAGGACCGAACACTGAAGCTTTCTTT
TRBJ1-4	TRBV11-3	NA	NA	CASSGSWGREEKLFF	TGTGCCAGTAGCGGGAGTTGGGGACGGGAAGAAAAACTGTTTTTT
TRBJ1-4	TRBV9	few	NA	CASSAGTPGEKLFF	TGTGCCAGCAGCGCGGGGACACCAGGGGAAAAACTGTTTTTT
TRBJ2-6	TRBV10-3	NA	NA	CAISGSRDSGANVLTF	TGTGCCATCAGTGGGAGCAGAGACTCTGGGGCCAACGTCCTGACTTTC
TRBJ2-7	TRBV18	few	NA	CASSPPQGSSYEQYF	TGCGCCAGCTCACCCCCCCAGGGTAGCTCCTACGAGCAGTACTTC